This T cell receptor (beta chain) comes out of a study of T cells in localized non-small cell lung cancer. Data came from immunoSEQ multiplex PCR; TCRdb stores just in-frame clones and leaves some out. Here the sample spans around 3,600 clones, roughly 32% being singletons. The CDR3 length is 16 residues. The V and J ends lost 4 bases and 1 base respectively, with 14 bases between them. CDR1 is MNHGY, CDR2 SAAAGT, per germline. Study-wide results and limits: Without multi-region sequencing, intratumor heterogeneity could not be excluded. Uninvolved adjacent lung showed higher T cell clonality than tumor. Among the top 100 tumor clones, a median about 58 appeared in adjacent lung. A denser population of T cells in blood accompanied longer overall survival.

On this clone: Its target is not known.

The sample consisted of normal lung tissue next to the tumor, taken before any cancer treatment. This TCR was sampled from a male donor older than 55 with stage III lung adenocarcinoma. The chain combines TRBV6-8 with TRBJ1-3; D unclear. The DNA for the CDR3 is TGTGCCAGCAGTTTCGGGCAGGCCTTATCTGGAAACACCATATATTTT. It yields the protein CASSFGQALSGNTIYF.